This TCR beta chain came from a study of response to subunit inactivated influenza vaccine. TCRdb recomputed calls from the RT-PCR reads with MiXCR, one row per CDR3 protein. The data show approximately 250,000 distinct CDR3 sequences, 9% to 15% seen once. CDR3 size: 17 residues. CDR1 and CDR2 from the germline V gene are KGHDR and SFDVKD. Losses at the gene ends were 5 bases for V and 8 bases for J; bases not matched to a gene: 18. Regarding the study as a whole: The study's authors posited that every seasonal influenza vaccination enlists few new T cells.

This clonotype was counted only a few times. What it binds is not known. This specimen consisted of non-naive T cells sorted from PBMCs, obtained 14 to 15 days before vaccination. The V call is TRBV24-1, the J call TRBJ2-7; 9 nucleotides align to TRBD1. This clonotype originated in a man aged 50 or older who received an inactivated influenza vaccine. The CDR3 here is CATSGSGPGQGGTKQYF. In DNA, the CDR3 is TGTGCCACCAGTGGTAGCGGGCCGGGACAGGGAGGGACCAAGCAGTACTTC.